This T cell receptor beta chain appears in the sequencing data of a study of T-cell reconstitution after alpha-beta-depleted transplantation in children. Details on this clonotype: The target antigen is unknown.

TCRbeta library construction was performed incorporating unique molecular identifiers. TCRdb independently ran MiXCR on the PCR reads; one entry per CDR3 protein. The sample comprises fewer than 250,000 distinct CDR3 sequences, more than 15% of which are singletons, and 40% to 50% rests with the top ten. The study's findings and limits: Several hundred expanded graft clones reportedly were the source of alpha-beta T cells about two months after transplant. T-cell counts and diversity at one year post-transplant came mainly from newly produced T cells.

V dropped 6 bases and J dropped 4; count of bases not matched to a gene: 4. This CDR3 region has 14 residues. Germline loops: CDR1 MDHEN, CDR2 SYDVKM. The sequence derives from a male patient between 2 and 10 years old who had a stem cell transplant for acute lymphoblastic leukemia, so the T cells may come from the graft donor. Sequenced material: PBMCs, mostly from graft donor cells, taken 360 days after TCRalphabeta/CD19-depleted stem cell transplant. The chain carries TRBV28 and TRBJ2-5; TRBD2 matches 11 bases. CDR3: CASRTGLAGETQYF. The CDR3, as DNA: TGTGCCAGCAGAACAGGACTAGCGGGAGAGACCCAGTACTTC.